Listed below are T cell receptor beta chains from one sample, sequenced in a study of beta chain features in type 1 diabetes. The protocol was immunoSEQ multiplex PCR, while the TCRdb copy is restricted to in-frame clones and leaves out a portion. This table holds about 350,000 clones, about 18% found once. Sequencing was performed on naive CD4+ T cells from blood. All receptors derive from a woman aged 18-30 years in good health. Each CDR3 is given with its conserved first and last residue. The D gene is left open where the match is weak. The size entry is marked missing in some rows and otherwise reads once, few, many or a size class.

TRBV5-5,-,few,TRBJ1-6,CASSLGQQNSPLHF,TGTGCCAGCAGCTTGGGACAGCAGAATTCACCCCTCCACTTT
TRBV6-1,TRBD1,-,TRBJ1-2,CASKRQGLYGYTF,TGTGCCAGCAAAAGACAGGGCCTCTATGGCTACACCTTC
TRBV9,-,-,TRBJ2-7,CASSATGQTSYEQYF,TGTGCCAGCAGTGCGACAGGCCAAACCTCCTACGAGCAGTACTTC
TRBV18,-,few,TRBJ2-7,CASSPQNNYEQYF,TGTGCCAGCTCACCACAGAACAACTACGAGCAGTACTTC
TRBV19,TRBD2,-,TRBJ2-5,CASSSRGGYQETQYF,TGTGCCAGTAGTTCCCGCGGGGGGTACCAAGAGACCCAGTACTTC
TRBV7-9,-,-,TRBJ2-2,CASSLEAALTGELFF,TGTGCCAGCAGCTTAGAAGCGGCACTCACCGGGGAGCTGTTTTTT
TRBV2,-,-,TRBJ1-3,CASRYRVIRGNTIYF,TGTGCCAGCAGATACAGGGTAATTCGTGGAAACACCATATATTTT
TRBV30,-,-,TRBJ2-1,CAWTGYNEQFF,TGTGCCTGGACAGGGTACAATGAGCAGTTCTTC
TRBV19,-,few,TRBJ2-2,CASSIGLAGELFF,TGTGCCAGTAGTATTGGACTGGCCGGGGAGCTGTTTTTT
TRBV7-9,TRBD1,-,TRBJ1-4,CASSSGQPPEKLFF,TGTGCCAGCAGCTCGGGACAGCCTCCGGAAAAACTGTTTTTT
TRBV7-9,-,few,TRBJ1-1,CASSLNSVNTEAFF,TGTGCCAGCAGCCTCAACTCCGTAAACACTGAAGCTTTCTTT
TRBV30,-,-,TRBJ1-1,CAWSVTTNTEAFF,TGTGCCTGGAGTGTAACCACTAACACTGAAGCTTTCTTT
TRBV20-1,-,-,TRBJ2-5,CSAAGKETQYF,TGCAGTGCTGCGGGGAAAGAGACCCAGTACTTC
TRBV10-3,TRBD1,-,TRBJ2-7,CAISPFSDRGIEQYF,TGTGCCATCAGCCCATTTTCGGACAGGGGGATCGAGCAGTACTTC
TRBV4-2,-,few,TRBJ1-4,CASSRGIGNEKLFF,TGTGCCAGCAGCAGGGGGATAGGAAATGAAAAACTGTTTTTT
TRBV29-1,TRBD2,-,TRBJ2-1,CSVDRAGVYDEQFF,TGCAGCGTTGACCGAGCGGGGGTTTACGATGAGCAGTTCTTC
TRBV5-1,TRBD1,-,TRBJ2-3,CASSLLRDSLPDTQYF,TGCGCCAGCAGCCTACTCCGGGACAGCCTCCCAGATACGCAGTATTTT
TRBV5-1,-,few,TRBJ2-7,CASSLTGGGEYEQYF,TGCGCCAGCAGCTTGACAGGAGGAGGGGAATACGAGCAGTACTTC
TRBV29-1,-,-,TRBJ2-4,CSVETTLLAKNIQYF,TGCAGCGTTGAAACGACTCTGCTAGCCAAAAACATTCAGTACTTC
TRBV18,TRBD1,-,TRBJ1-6,CASSLDSGTGVSPLHF,TGTGCCAGCTCACTTGACTCCGGGACAGGGGTCTCACCCCTCCACTTT
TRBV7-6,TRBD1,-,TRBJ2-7,CASSRLRTGTAYEQYF,TGTGCCAGCAGCCGGTTACGGACAGGGACGGCCTACGAGCAGTACTTC
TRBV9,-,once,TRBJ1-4,CASSPQGPPNEKLFF,TGTGCCAGCAGCCCACAGGGTCCTCCTAATGAAAAACTGTTTTTT
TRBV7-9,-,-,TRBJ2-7,CASSSRGNTSYEQYF,TGTGCCAGCAGCTCCCGCGGGAACACCTCCTACGAGCAGTACTTC
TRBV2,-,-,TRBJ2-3,CASSGDPPTDTQYF,TGTGCCAGCAGTGGCGATCCTCCCACAGATACGCAGTATTTT
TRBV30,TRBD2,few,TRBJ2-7,CAWSGLAGSREQYF,TGTGCCTGGAGTGGCCTAGCGGGATCCAGGGAGCAGTACTTC
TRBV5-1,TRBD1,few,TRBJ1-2,CASSSTGSNYGYTF,TGCGCCAGCAGCTCGACAGGGTCTAACTATGGCTACACCTTC
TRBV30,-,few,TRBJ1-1,CAWRGLRTEAFF,TGTGCCTGGAGGGGGCTTAGGACTGAAGCTTTCTTT
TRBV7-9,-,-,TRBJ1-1,CASSLGRSGTEAFF,TGTGCCAGCAGCTTAGGCCGGTCGGGCACTGAAGCTTTCTTT
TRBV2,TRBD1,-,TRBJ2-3,CASRWTGATSDTQYF,TGTGCCAGCAGGTGGACAGGGGCCACCTCAGATACGCAGTATTTT
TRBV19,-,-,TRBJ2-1,CASSSPVNEQFF,TGTGCCAGTAGTTCCCCGGTCAATGAGCAGTTCTTC
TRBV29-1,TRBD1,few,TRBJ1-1,CSVWTGTYTEAFF,TGCAGCGTCTGGACAGGAACGTACACTGAAGCTTTCTTT
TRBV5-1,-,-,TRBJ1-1,CASSLGALNTEAFF,TGCGCCAGCAGCTTGGGAGCTCTGAACACTGAAGCTTTCTTT
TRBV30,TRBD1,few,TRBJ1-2,CAWSAPGQAYGYTF,TGTGCCTGGAGTGCCCCCGGACAGGCTTATGGCTACACCTTC
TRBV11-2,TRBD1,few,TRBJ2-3,CASSKRDRGNTDTQYF,TGTGCCAGCAGCAAAAGGGACAGGGGGAACACAGATACGCAGTATTTT
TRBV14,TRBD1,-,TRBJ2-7,CASQDRGRGEQYF,TGTGCCAGCCAGGACAGGGGGCGCGGTGAGCAGTACTTC
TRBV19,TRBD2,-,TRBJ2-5,CASSSSSGGETQYF,TGTGCCAGTAGTTCATCTAGCGGGGGGGAGACCCAGTACTTC
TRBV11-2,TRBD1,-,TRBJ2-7,CASSYRPGQGNYEQYF,TGTGCCAGCAGCTATAGACCGGGACAGGGTAACTACGAGCAGTACTTC
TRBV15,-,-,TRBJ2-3,CATTRDNTDTQYF,TGTGCCACCACCCGAGACAACACAGATACGCAGTATTTT
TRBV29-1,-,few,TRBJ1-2,CSALRGNYGYTF,TGCAGCGCCCTAAGGGGAAACTATGGCTACACCTTC
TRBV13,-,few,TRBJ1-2,CASSLGLLNYGYTF,TGTGCCAGCAGCTTAGGCCTGCTAAACTATGGCTACACCTTC
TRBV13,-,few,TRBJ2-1,CASSYLAGEQFF,TGTGCCAGCAGCTACCTAGCCGGTGAGCAGTTCTTC
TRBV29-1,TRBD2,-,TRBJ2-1,CSGTKREGLSEQFF,TGCAGCGGTACGAAGCGGGAGGGCCTCAGTGAGCAGTTCTTC
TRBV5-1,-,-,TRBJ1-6,CASSLRPGDNSPLHF,TGCGCCAGCAGCTTGCGCCCAGGGGACAATTCACCCCTCCACTTT
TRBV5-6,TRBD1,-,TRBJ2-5,CASGRDGGQETQYF,TGTGCCAGTGGCCGTGATGGGGGACAGGAGACCCAGTACTTC
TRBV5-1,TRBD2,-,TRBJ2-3,CASSSGLKAAGDTQYF,TGCGCCAGCAGCTCGGGCTTAAAGGCAGCGGGGGATACGCAGTATTTT
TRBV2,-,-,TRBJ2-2,CATLGLQNTGELFF,TGTGCCACCCTGGGACTTCAGAACACCGGGGAGCTGTTTTTT
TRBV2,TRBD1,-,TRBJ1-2,CASSGQGGGYTF,TGTGCCAGCAGTGGACAGGGTGGAGGCTACACCTTC
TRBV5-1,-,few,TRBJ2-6,CASSLSLPGANVLTF,TGCGCCAGCAGCTTGAGCCTTCCTGGGGCCAACGTCCTGACTTTC
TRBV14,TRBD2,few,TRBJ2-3,CASSQETSGTDTQYF,TGTGCCAGCAGCCAGGAGACTAGCGGCACAGATACGCAGTATTTT
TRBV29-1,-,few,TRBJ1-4,CSVARANEKLFF,TGCAGCGTTGCTCGGGCTAATGAAAAACTGTTTTTT
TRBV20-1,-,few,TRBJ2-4,CSGQGMDIQYF,TGCAGTGGGCAGGGCATGGACATTCAGTACTTC
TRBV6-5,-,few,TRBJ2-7,CASARGSEQYF,TGTGCCAGCGCCCGGGGGAGCGAGCAGTACTTC
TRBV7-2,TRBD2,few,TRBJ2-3,CASSSSGGRGTQYF,TGTGCCAGCAGCTCTAGCGGGGGGCGGGGGACGCAGTATTTT